The clone carrying this TCR beta chain was observed a handful of times. What it binds is not known. The source of the sample is a study of response to subunit inactivated influenza vaccine. Findings of the study overall: Each seasonal influenza vaccination, the authors suggested, recruits few new T cells.

TCRdb redid the calling of the RT-PCR reads with MiXCR, one entry per CDR3 protein. The profile covers approximately 300,000 distinct CDR3 sequences, with about 20% appearing a single time and 10% to 13% taken by the ten largest. The V gene lost 5 bases and the J gene lost 10 bases, with 14 bases spanning the gap. The CDR3 has 12 residues. This rearrangement joins TRBV12-3 or TRBV12-4 to TRBJ1-1; D gene ambiguous. The receptor was derived from a man between 50 and 75 years old who received an inactivated influenza vaccine. The specimen was PBMCs from blood, collected 21 months after vaccination. The CDR3 DNA follows: TGTGCCAGCAGTCCGGACGGGCAGAGAGCTTTCTTT. Translated: CASSPDGQRAFF.